This T cell receptor beta chain was observed in a study of PD-1 blockade in classical Hodgkin lymphoma. Clones were sequenced by immunoSEQ multiplex PCR, and TCRdb holds only the in-frame ones, with some missing. The repertoire holds roughly 100,000 clones, with roughly 87% as singletons. The time point was: cycle 4 day 1 (C4D1), after 6 weeks of nivolumab. The patients all showed relapse after autologous stem cell transplantation, while their brentuximab vedotin exposure varied. The sequence was obtained from a human donor with classical Hodgkin lymphoma. Sequenced here: peripheral blood mononuclear cells (PBMCs), sampled before the fourth cycle of nivolumab.

The DNA for the CDR3 is TGTGCCAGCAGTTTATCGGGGCCGTTCTACGAGCAGTACTTC. Translating gives CASSLSGPFYEQYF. This chain joins TRBV27 and TRBJ2-7; D perhaps matches TRBD1 (5 bases). Trimming took off 0 bases at V and 3 bases at J, with 9 bases between the two ends. Per the germline V gene, CDR1 is MNHEY and CDR2 is SMNVEV (reference sequence). The CDR3 spans 14 residues.